This T cell receptor (beta chain) was identified in a study of shared clonotypes between healthy human individuals. Study-wide context: The composition of the donors was a couple of women and three men aged 18 to 49.

The CDR3 is made up of 11 amino acids. Germline V CDR1 and CDR2: MNHEY, SMNVEV (reference sequence). Between the trimmed V and J ends, which lost 4 bases and 12 bases, there was a span of 9 bases. Comment on this clone: What it recognizes is unknown.

Several immunoSEQ plates received, in even portions, the genomic DNA of each subset. Generated by immunoSEQ multiplex PCR, the TCRdb table keeps only in-frame clones and is missing some. The repertoire consists of a few million clones, with around 94% occurring once and the leading ten covering over 0.12%. Study results and limitations: The study found lower generation probabilities in non-shared clonotypes than in those shared by all four donors.

J is TRBJ2-2 and V is TRBV27; D perhaps matches TRBD1 (6 bases). The receptor was isolated from a young man in good health. The sequenced material came from naive CD4+ T cells sorted from blood. The subset denotes: CD45RA+ positively selected. CDR3 nucleotide sequence: TGTGCCAGCAGTTCTACAGGGAAGCTGTTTTTT. Amino acid sequence: CASSSTGKLFF.